The 29 T cell receptor beta chains listed next were all sequenced from one sample in a study of blood T cell repertoires in COVID-19. Measured with immunoSEQ multiplex PCR; TCRdb has only the in-frame clones, and not every one. This table has 150,000 to 200,000 clones, 70% to 85% appearing once. The sequenced sample was peripheral blood. The receptors come from a woman aged 25 to 39 with acute or convalescent COVID-19.

This clone appeared a single time. The chain combines TRBV30 with TRBJ2-5; 10 nucleotides line up with TRBD2. The CDR3 is 16 residues long. J lost 4 bases, V lost 0 bases, and 8 bases had no gene match. The germline V gene has CDR1 GTSNPN and CDR2 SVGIG (reference sequence). As DNA, the CDR3 is TGTGCCTGGAGTGTACTGGCTAGCGGGAGACGAGAGACCCAGTACTTC. This codes for CAWSVLASGRRETQYF.

V is TRBV6-2 or TRBV6-3 and J is TRBJ2-1; the D is unclear. This CDR3 spans 12 amino acids. Looked up from germline, CDR1 is MNHEY and CDR2 is SVGEGT. V lost 5 bases and J 6 bases, leaving 8 bases between the germline ends. CDR3 coding DNA: TGTGCCAGCAGTCCCCCTAGCAATGAGCAGTTCTTC. The encoded protein is CASSPPSNEQFF.

The chain has TRBV7-3 and TRBJ2-3; D is possibly TRBD1 (6 bases). V shed 4 bases and J shed 4 bases, with 9 bases lying between them. From germline, CDR1 is SGHTA and CDR2 FQGTGA. The CDR3 extends over 13 amino acids. The CDR3 bases are TGTGCCAGCAGCTCACAGGGTTCAGATACGCAGTATTTT. Translated: CASSSQGSDTQYF.

The chain couples TRBV28 to TRBJ1-4; 8 nucleotides align to TRBD1. V shed 5 bases, J shed 2 bases, and the junction held 4 bases outside the gene matches. The CDR3 consists of 15 residues. Germline loops: CDR1 MDHEN, CDR2 SYDVKM. The CDR3 DNA is TGTGCCAGCAGTCGATGGACAGGGACTAATGAAAAACTGTTTTTT. Its protein is CASSRWTGTNEKLFF.

The rearrangement links TRBV19 to TRBJ2-2; TRBD1 might be the D (8 bases). Trimming took 6 bases from V and 1 from J, leaving 18 bases between them. The germline gives CDR1 LNHDA, CDR2 SQIVND (reference sequence). This CDR3 has 17 residues. CDR3 nucleotides: TGTGCCAGTAGGGACAGGACAGGGAGGGTGAACACCGGGGAGCTGTTTTTT. Residues: CASRDRTGRVNTGELFF.

There are a few counts of this clone. The sample carries other DNA sequences with the same CDR3. The chain uses TRBV14 and TRBJ1-1, with D uncertain. This CDR3 has 14 residues. Germline V gene lookup returns CDR1 SGHDN and CDR2 FVKESK. V lost 1 base and J 6 bases, leaving 12 bases between the germline ends. CDR3 bases: TGTGCCAGCAGCCAAGGCCCCGGAGGCGCTGAAGCTTTCTTT. Amino acid sequence: CASSQGPGGAEAFF.

This clone has just a few counts. This chain connects TRBV7-2 to TRBJ2-1, with 7 bases that match TRBD2. CDR3 length equals 15 residues. From germline, CDR1 is SGHTA and CDR2 FQGNSA. V trimming: 5 bases; J trimming: 7 bases; junction bases outside the gene matches: 11. In DNA form, the CDR3 reads TGTGCCAGCAGCCCGCAGGAGCGGGGCTCTAATGAGCAGTTCTTC. Translating it yields CASSPQERGSNEQFF.

The chain combines TRBV6-2 or TRBV6-3 with TRBJ2-7; 10 bases match TRBD2. Germline values: CDR1 MNHEY, CDR2 SVGEGT. CDR3 length: 16 residues. With V trimmed by 6 bases and J by 5 bases, 13 bases remained unmatched. The chain's CDR3 is CASSRAPSGSFHEQYF. CDR3 bases: TGTGCCAGCAGCCGAGCCCCTAGCGGGAGCTTCCACGAGCAGTACTTC.

J is TRBJ2-5 and V is TRBV24-1, with TRBD1 matching over 7 bases. Germline values: CDR1 KGHDR, CDR2 SFDVKD. V lost 3 bases, J lost 2 bases, and 5 bases stayed unmatched. This CDR3 comprises 15 residues. This chain's CDR3 is CATSDPTGPQETQYF. CDR3 in DNA: TGTGCCACCAGTGATCCGACAGGGCCACAAGAGACCCAGTACTTC.

The chain has TRBV15 and TRBJ2-1, with TRBD1 as a possible D gene (5 bases). The CDR3 has 13 amino acids. In germline, CDR1 is LNHNV, CDR2 YYDKDF (reference sequence). Trimming took off 0 bases at V and 8 bases at J, with 8 bases between the two ends. The CDR3 region is CATSRDPRDEQFF. The CDR3 DNA reads as TGTGCCACCAGCAGAGATCCCAGGGATGAGCAGTTCTTC.

This clone has a single count. The chain is built from TRBV30 and TRBJ2-7; 8 nucleotides align to TRBD2. The CDR3 runs 14 residues. Germline lookup yields CDR1 GTSNPN and CDR2 SVGIG (reference sequence). V was clipped by 0 bases and J by 9 bases; unmatched bases: 10. CDR3 residues: CAWSVPRGGTGQYF. The CDR3 DNA reads as TGTGCCTGGAGTGTCCCACGGGGGGGAACGGGGCAGTACTTC. The entire variable domain, with the rest obtained from reference TRBV30 and TRBJ2-7, is as follows: SQTIHQWPATLVQPVGSPLSLECTVEGTSNPNLYWYRQAAGRGLQLLFYSVGIGQISSEVPQNLSASRPQDRQFILSSKKLLLSDSGFYLCAWSVPRGGTGQYFGPGTRLTVT.

Only a few counts were recorded for this clone. This rearrangement joins TRBV5-1 to TRBJ1-2, with D uncertain. The CDR3 is 13 residues long. Germline loops: CDR1 SGHRS, CDR2 YFSETQ. Deletions cut 4 bases from V and 1 base from J, with 8 bases between. The CDR3 nucleotides read TGCGCCAGCAGCGAGGGCAGTAACTATGGCTACACCTTC. This translates into CASSEGSNYGYTF.

This chain joins TRBV29-1 and TRBJ2-7; possibly TRBD2 for D (6 bases). The CDR3 runs 14 residues. Germline loops: CDR1 SQVTM, CDR2 ANQGSEA. V was cut by 1 base and J by 2 bases, with 12 bases left in between. The CDR3 loop reads CSVEARGPTYEQYF. CDR3 nucleotides: TGCAGCGTTGAAGCGCGGGGCCCCACCTACGAGCAGTACTTC.

The chain has TRBV13 and TRBJ2-7; D ambiguous. The germline V and J ends were trimmed by 3 bases and 6 bases, with 12 bases remaining between them. Germline V gene lookup returns CDR1 PRHDT and CDR2 FYEKMQ (reference sequence). The CDR3 loop spans 13 amino acids. CDR3 sequence reads: CASSFLLGSEQYF. CDR3 in DNA: TGTGCCAGCAGCTTCCTGCTCGGTTCCGAGCAGTACTTC. Drawing the rest from reference TRBV13 and TRBJ2-7, the complete variable domain is AAGVIQSPRHLIKEKRETATLKCYPIPRHDTVYWYQQGPGQDPQFLISFYEKMQSDKGSIPDRFSAQQFSDYHSELNMSSLELGDSALYFCASSFLLGSEQYFGPGTRLTVT.

This chain uses TRBV5-1 with TRBJ1-1, with D perhaps matching TRBD1 (6 bases). Germline-derived CDR1 and CDR2 are SGHRS and YFSETQ. The CDR3 extends over 17 amino acids. V was shortened by 1 base and J by 0 bases, with 16 bases between the two germline ends. The CDR3 reads CASSLNPGQILNTEAFF. CDR3 sequence (DNA): TGCGCCAGCAGCTTGAACCCGGGACAAATACTGAACACTGAAGCTTTCTTT.

The rearrangement links TRBV4-3 to TRBJ1-4; the D gene is possibly TRBD1 (6 bases). Trimming stripped 0 bases from V and 8 bases from J, with 13 bases between. Per germline, CDR1 LGHNA and CDR2 YSLEER. The CDR3 is 15 amino acids. The CDR3 DNA reads TGCGCCAGCAGCCAAGATCTGGCACAGGGAGAAAAACTGTTTTTT. Encoded protein: CASSQDLAQGEKLFF.

This chain connects TRBV6-5 to TRBJ2-3; possibly TRBD2 for D (6 bases). Germline V gene data show CDR1 as MNHEY and CDR2 as SVGAGI. V gave up 8 bases and J gave up 2 bases, with 11 bases separating them. The CDR3 sequence is 13 residues long. The DNA of the CDR3 is TGTGCCAGCGGGGGGACCTCCACAGATACGCAGTATTTT. It translates to CASGGTSTDTQYF.

V usage is TRBV5-4 and J usage is TRBJ2-3; 7 bases fit TRBD2. The CDR3 has 16 residues. CDR1 is SGHNT, CDR2 YYREEE, per germline (reference sequence). J was trimmed by 6 bases and V by 4 bases; bases with no gene match: 14. CDR3 residues: CASSPRMLRGGDTQYF. CDR3 DNA sequence: TGTGCCAGCAGCCCCCGTATGCTGCGGGGAGGGGATACGCAGTATTTT.

The chain has TRBV7-9 and TRBJ1-2, with D unresolved. CDR3 length: 13 amino acids. Germline values: CDR1 SEHNR, CDR2 FQNEAQ (reference sequence). Between the trimmed V and J ends, which lost 6 bases and 7 bases, there was a span of 15 bases. In DNA form, the CDR3 reads TGTGCCAGCAGGTTGTGGGAGACCAGTGGCTACACCTTC. This gives the protein CASRLWETSGYTF.

V usage is TRBV28 and J usage is TRBJ1-1; weak D call: TRBD1 (6 bases). V lost 5 bases and J lost 4, with 11 bases in between. The CDR3 spans 13 residues. Per germline, CDR1 MDHEN and CDR2 SYDVKM. The CDR3 bases are TGTGCCAGCAGTGGGCAGGGGTTCACTGAAGCTTTCTTT. This gives the protein CASSGQGFTEAFF.

The chain joins TRBV20-1 to TRBJ1-2, with D possibly TRBD1 on 6 matching bases. Germline-derived CDR1 and CDR2 are DFQATT and SNEGSKA (reference sequence). This CDR3 contains 11 residues. The V end lost 3 bases, the J end lost 5 bases, and 7 bases lay between the germline ends. The DNA of the CDR3 is TGCAGTGCTAGGACAGGTTATGGCTACACCTTC. This translates into CSARTGYGYTF.

This sequence joins TRBV30 and TRBJ2-1; 15 nucleotides agree with TRBD2. Germline V CDR1 and CDR2: GTSNPN, SVGIG (reference sequence). The CDR3 extends over 19 amino acids. V was pared by 3 bases and J by 4 bases, with 13 bases of the junction left unmatched. The CDR3 loop is CAWSPGLAGGGVFYNEQFF. CDR3 bases: TGTGCCTGGAGCCCGGGACTAGCGGGAGGTGGGGTTTTTTACAATGAGCAGTTCTTC.

The chain carries TRBV5-5 and TRBJ2-3, with D perhaps matching TRBD2 (6 bases). V lost 3 bases, J lost 1 base, and 9 bases lay in between. The CDR3 runs to 14 residues. Germline V gives CDR1 SGHKS, CDR2 YYEKEE (reference sequence). This CDR3 is CASSSPGGTDTQYF. As DNA, the CDR3 is TGTGCCAGCAGCTCTCCGGGGGGCACAGATACGCAGTATTTT.

The rearrangement uses TRBV4-3 and TRBJ2-1; 7 bases are a match to TRBD2. This CDR3 is 15 amino acids long. Losses at the gene ends were 4 bases for V and 8 bases for J; bases not matched to a gene: 11. The germline V gene has CDR1 LGHNA and CDR2 YSLEER. CDR3 protein: CASSPDPWSGDEQFF. In nucleotides, the CDR3 is TGCGCCAGCAGCCCCGATCCCTGGAGCGGGGATGAGCAGTTCTTC.

The chain recombines TRBV24-1 with TRBJ2-3; 14 bases are shared with TRBD2. This CDR3 is 17 amino acids long. Germline V gene sequence: CDR1 KGHDR, CDR2 SFDVKD. V lost 4 bases, J lost 1 base, and 3 bases stayed unmatched. CDR3 loop: CATSDPGLAGGTDTQYF. The CDR3 DNA follows: TGTGCCACCAGTGACCCGGGACTAGCGGGGGGCACAGATACGCAGTATTTT.

The chain has TRBV5-1 and TRBJ2-2; 9 bases fit TRBD1. Looked up from germline, CDR1 is SGHRS and CDR2 is YFSETQ. Trimming removed 7 bases from V and 4 bases from J; junction bases left unmatched: 5. The CDR3 sequence is 14 residues long. CDR3 nucleotide sequence: TGCGCCAGCTCTACAGGGGGCGTCACCGGGGAGCTGTTTTTT. This gives the protein CASSTGGVTGELFF.

The chain is built from TRBV27 and TRBJ1-1; 8 nucleotides align to TRBD1. The CDR3 sequence is 14 residues long. V lost 6 bases, J lost 1 base, and 4 bases stayed unmatched. Germline assignment: CDR1 MNHEY and CDR2 SMNVEV (reference sequence). The CDR3: CASSPGQGNTEAFF. CDR3 bases: TGTGCCAGCAGCCCCGGACAGGGGAACACTGAAGCTTTCTTT.

V is TRBV7-9 and J is TRBJ1-1; D is possibly TRBD1 (6 bases). V was pared by 4 bases and J by 7 bases, with 13 bases between. Germline loops: CDR1 SEHNR, CDR2 FQNEAQ (reference sequence). The CDR3 is 13 residues long. CDR3 region: CASSSGGVDEAFF. The CDR3 nucleotides are TGTGCCAGCAGCTCGGGGGGCGTGGATGAAGCTTTCTTT.

This clone was found a few times. The chain uses TRBV7-9 and TRBJ1-6; the D gene is possibly TRBD1 (5 bases). Germline loops: CDR1 SEHNR, CDR2 FQNEAQ (reference sequence). CDR3 size: 14 residues. Trimming took 5 bases from V and 9 from J, leaving 14 bases between them. CDR3 amino acids: CASSLTGGTSPLHF. CDR3 nucleotide sequence: TGTGCCAGCAGCCTAACAGGTGGCACTTCACCCCTCCACTTT.